This T cell receptor (beta chain) was captured by sequencing in a study of blood T cell repertoires in COVID-19. The CDR3 runs 14 residues. CDR1 KGHSH and CDR2 LQKENI come from the germline V gene. With 4 bases removed from V and 3 bases from J, the gap between germline ends came to 12 bases. The assay was immunoSEQ multiplex PCR, and TCRdb's table has in-frame clones only and misses some. Seen here are over 250,000 clones, approximately 85% observed once, and the top ten hold 9.5% to 12%. This TCR derives from a woman between 65 and 79 years old with acute or convalescent COVID-19. The chain links TRBV18 to TRBJ1-2; D perhaps matches TRBD1 (6 bases). The material sequenced was peripheral blood. The CDR3 spells CASSLTGSDYGYTF. CDR3 coding DNA: TGTGCCAGCTCACTCACAGGGTCCGACTATGGCTACACCTTC.